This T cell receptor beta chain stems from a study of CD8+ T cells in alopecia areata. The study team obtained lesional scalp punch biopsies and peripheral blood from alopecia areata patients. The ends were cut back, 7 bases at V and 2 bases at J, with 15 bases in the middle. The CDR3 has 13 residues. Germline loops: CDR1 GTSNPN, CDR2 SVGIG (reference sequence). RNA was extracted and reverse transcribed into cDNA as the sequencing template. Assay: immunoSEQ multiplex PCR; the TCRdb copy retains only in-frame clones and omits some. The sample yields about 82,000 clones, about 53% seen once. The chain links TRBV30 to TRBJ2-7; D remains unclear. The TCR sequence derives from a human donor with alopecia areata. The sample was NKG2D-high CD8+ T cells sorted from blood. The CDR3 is CALLRTETYEQYF. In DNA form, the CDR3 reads TGTGCCTTGTTGCGGACGGAAACCTACGAGCAGTACTTC.